This T cell receptor (beta chain) was observed in a study of cytomegalovirus exposure and HLA in healthy donors. The study, taken as a whole, reports: Cytomegalovirus-associated TCR beta chains were listed, numbering 150 to 200. Among immune exposure information, only CMV serostatus was available. TCR beta sequences reportedly predicted the HLA-A and HLA-B alleles of most subjects accurately. Several top significant clusters appeared, in a later analysis, to be linked to common viral pathogens.

A multiplex PCR was run with 60 Vbeta primers and 13 Jbeta primers. Profiled with immunoSEQ multiplex PCR; TCRdb holds only in-frame clones, not every one. This sample has around 200,000 clones; 83% occur once, and the top ten carry 1.6%. The germline V gene encodes CDR1 SGHTA and CDR2 FQGTGA. Between the trimmed V and J ends, which lost 4 bases and 2 bases, there was a span of 12 bases. The CDR3 runs 14 residues. As to this clone: What it binds is not known.

Sequenced input: PBMCs. The clonotype was recovered from a man aged 45-60 years in good health and CMV-seronegative. The chain employs TRBV7-3 and TRBJ2-7; D might be TRBD1 (6 bases). The CDR3 DNA is TGTGCCAGCAGCTCCAGGGGCCCCCCCTACGAGCAGTACTTC. It encodes CASSSRGPPYEQYF.